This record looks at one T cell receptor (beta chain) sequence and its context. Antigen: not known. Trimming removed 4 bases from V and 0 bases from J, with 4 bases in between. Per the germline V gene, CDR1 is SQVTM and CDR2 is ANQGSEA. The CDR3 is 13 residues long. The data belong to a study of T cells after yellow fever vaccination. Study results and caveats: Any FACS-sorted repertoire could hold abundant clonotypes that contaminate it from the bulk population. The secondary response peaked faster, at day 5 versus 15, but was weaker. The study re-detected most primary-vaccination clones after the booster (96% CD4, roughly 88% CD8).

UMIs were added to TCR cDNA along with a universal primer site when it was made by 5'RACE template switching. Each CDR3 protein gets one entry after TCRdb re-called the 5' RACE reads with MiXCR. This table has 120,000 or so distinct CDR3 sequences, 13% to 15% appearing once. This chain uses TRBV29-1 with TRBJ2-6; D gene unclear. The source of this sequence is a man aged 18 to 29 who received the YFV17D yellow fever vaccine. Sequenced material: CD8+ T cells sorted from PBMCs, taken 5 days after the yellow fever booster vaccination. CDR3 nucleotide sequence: TGCAGCGTTGTTCCCTCTGGGGCCAACGTCCTGACTTTC. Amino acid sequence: CSVVPSGANVLTF.